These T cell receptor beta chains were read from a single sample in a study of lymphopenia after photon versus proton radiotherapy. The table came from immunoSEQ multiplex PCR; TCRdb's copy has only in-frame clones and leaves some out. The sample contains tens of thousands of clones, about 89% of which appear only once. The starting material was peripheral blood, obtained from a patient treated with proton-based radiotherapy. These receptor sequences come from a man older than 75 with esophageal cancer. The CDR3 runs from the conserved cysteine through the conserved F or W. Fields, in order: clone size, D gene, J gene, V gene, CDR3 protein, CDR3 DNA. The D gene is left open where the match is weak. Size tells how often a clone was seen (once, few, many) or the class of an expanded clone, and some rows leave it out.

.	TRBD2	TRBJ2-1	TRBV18	CASSPLAGGRLIEQFF	TGTGCCAGCTCACCCCTAGCGGGAGGGCGGCTAATAGAGCAGTTCTTC
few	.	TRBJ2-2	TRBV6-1	CASSEGQGRFGELFF	TGTGCCAGCAGTGAGGGGCAGGGGAGGTTCGGGGAGCTGTTTTTT
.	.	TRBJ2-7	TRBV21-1	CASRILVTGGTYEQYF	TGTGCCAGCAGGATACTGGTGACAGGGGGCACCTACGAGCAGTACTTC
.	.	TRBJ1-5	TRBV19	CASSIDRDQTRHF	TGTGCCAGTAGTATAGATCGGGACCAAACAAGGCATTTT
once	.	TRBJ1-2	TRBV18	CASSPLPGRADYGYTF	TGTGCCAGCTCACCACTGCCGGGCAGGGCGGACTATGGCTACACCTTC
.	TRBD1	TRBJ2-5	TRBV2	CASNDRGGTQYF	TGTGCCAGCAACGACAGGGGGGGGACCCAGTACTTC
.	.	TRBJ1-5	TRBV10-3	CAISELGLGQPQHF	TGTGCCATCAGTGAGCTAGGTTTAGGTCAGCCCCAGCATTTT
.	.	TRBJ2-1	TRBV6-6	CASSQLSGTEYNEQFF	TGTGCCAGCAGTCAACTCAGCGGGACAGAATACAATGAGCAGTTCTTC
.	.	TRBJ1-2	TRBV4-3	CASSTDRYNYGYTF	TGCGCCAGCAGCACCGACAGATATAACTATGGCTACACCTTC
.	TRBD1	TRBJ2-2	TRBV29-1	CSAQDRGRGTGELFF	TGCAGCGCCCAGGACAGGGGGCGTGGGACCGGGGAGCTGTTTTTT
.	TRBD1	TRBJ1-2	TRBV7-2	CASSPTGTGAYGYTF	TGTGCCAGCAGCCCAACGGGGACAGGGGCCTATGGCTACACCTTC
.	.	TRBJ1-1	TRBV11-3	CASSLQGYTEAFF	TGTGCCAGCAGCTTACAGGGATACACTGAAGCTTTCTTT
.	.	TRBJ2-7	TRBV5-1	CASSLQGLYEQYF	TGCGCCAGCAGCTTGCAGGGCCTCTACGAGCAGTACTTC
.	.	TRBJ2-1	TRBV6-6	CASKGSSYNEQFF	TGTGCCTCCAAGGGGAGCTCCTACAATGAGCAGTTCTTC
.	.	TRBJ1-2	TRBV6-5	CASSTAGSYGYTF	TGTGCCAGCAGTACAGCCGGGTCGTATGGCTACACCTTC
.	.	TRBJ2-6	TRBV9	CASSEGRLSSGANVLTF	TGTGCCAGCAGCGAGGGACGGCTAAGCTCTGGGGCCAACGTCCTGACTTTC
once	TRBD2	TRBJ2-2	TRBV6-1	CASSAGTSGLLAGELFF	TGTGCCAGCAGTGCGGGGACTAGCGGCCTCCTCGCCGGGGAGCTGTTTTTT
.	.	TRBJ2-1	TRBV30	CAWSPGTGLEFF	TGTGCCTGGAGTCCCGGGACGGGTTTGGAGTTCTTC
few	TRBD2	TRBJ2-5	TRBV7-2	CASSRIAGGGGTQYF	TGTGCCAGCAGCCGTATAGCGGGAGGAGGTGGGACCCAGTACTTC
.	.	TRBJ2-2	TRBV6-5	CASSYWGPNTGELFF	TGTGCCAGCAGTTACTGGGGGCCGAACACCGGGGAGCTGTTTTTT
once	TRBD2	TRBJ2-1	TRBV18	CASSPGTSGSYNEQFF	TGTGCCAGCTCACCGGGGACTAGCGGAAGCTACAATGAGCAGTTCTTC
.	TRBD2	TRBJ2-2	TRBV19	CASTFLGGTGELFF	TGTGCCAGTACCTTCCTCGGGGGGACCGGGGAGCTGTTTTTT
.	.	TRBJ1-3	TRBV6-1	CASSEWGPGNTIYF	TGTGCCAGCAGTGAATGGGGGCCTGGAAACACCATATATTTT
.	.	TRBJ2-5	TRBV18	CASSPQAGWTTQYF	TGTGCCAGCTCACCACAGGCAGGGTGGACGACCCAGTACTTC
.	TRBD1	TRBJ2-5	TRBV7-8	CASSSQRTGVYETQYF	TGTGCCAGCAGCTCACAGAGGACAGGGGTGTACGAGACCCAGTACTTC
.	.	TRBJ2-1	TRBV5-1	CASSAVISSYNEQFF	TGCGCCAGCAGCGCCGTGATAAGCTCCTACAATGAGCAGTTCTTC
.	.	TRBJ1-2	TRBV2	CASQPGFGYGYTF	TGTGCCAGCCAGCCAGGGTTTGGCTATGGCTACACCTTC
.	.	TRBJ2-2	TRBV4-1	CASSQPGVGQMNTGELFF	TGCGCCAGCAGCCAGCCGGGCGTGGGACAAATGAACACCGGGGAGCTGTTTTTT
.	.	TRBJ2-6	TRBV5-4	CASSLEARGSSGANVLTF	TGTGCCAGCAGCTTGGAAGCTCGGGGTAGCTCTGGGGCCAACGTCCTGACTTTC
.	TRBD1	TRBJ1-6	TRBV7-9	CASSSTGRNSPLHF	TGTGCCAGCAGCTCGACAGGGAGGAATTCACCCCTCCACTTT
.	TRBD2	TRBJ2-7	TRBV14	CASSPPGLGSYEQYF	TGTGCCAGCAGCCCCCCCGGACTAGGTTCCTACGAGCAGTACTTC
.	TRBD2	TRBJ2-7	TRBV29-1	CSVGGYSYEQYF	TGCAGCGTGGGGGGGTACTCCTACGAGCAGTACTTC
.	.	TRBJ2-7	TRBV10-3	CAISEGRGLYEQYF	TGTGCCATCAGTGAGGGGAGGGGGCTCTACGAGCAGTACTTC
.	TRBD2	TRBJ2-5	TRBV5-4	CASSLSTSGGRGETQYF	TGTGCCAGCAGCTTGTCGACTAGCGGGGGACGTGGAGAGACCCAGTACTTC
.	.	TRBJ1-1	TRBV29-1	CSVVGARGNTEAFF	TGCAGCGTCGTGGGGGCCAGGGGAAACACTGAAGCTTTCTTT
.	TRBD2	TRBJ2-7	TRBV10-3	CAISGTSGLSSYEQYF	TGTGCCATCAGTGGGACTAGCGGGCTGAGCTCCTACGAGCAGTACTTC
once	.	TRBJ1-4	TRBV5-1	CASSLRPAILPTNEKLFF	TGCGCCAGCAGCTTGAGGCCAGCGATACTCCCAACTAATGAAAAACTGTTTTTT
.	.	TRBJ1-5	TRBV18	CASSPPARGGSNQPQHF	TGTGCCAGCTCACCACCGGCCAGAGGAGGGTCAAATCAGCCCCAGCATTTT
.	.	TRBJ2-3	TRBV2	CASSEDAVTNGDTQYF	TGTGCCAGCAGTGAGGACGCGGTTACCAACGGAGATACGCAGTATTTT
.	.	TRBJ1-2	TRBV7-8	CASSYSRGNYGYTF	TGTGCCAGCAGCTATAGTAGGGGTAACTATGGCTACACCTTC
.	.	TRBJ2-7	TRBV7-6	CASSLVAPDTYSTYEQYF	TGTGCCAGCAGCTTAGTAGCCCCGGACACTTATTCAACCTACGAGCAGTACTTC
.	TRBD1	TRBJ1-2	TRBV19	CATRGQGAHGYTF	TGTGCCACCCGCGGACAGGGGGCGCACGGCTACACCTTC
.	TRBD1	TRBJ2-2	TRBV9	CASSVGQGSTGELFF	TGTGCCAGCAGCGTAGGACAGGGGAGCACCGGGGAGCTGTTTTTT
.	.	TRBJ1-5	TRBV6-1	CASLRTDSNQPQHF	TGTGCCAGCCTTAGGACGGATAGCAATCAGCCCCAGCATTTT
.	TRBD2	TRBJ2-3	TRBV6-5	CASSSSGRHGTDTQYF	TGTGCCAGCAGTTCGAGCGGGAGGCATGGCACAGATACGCAGTATTTT
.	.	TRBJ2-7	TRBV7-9	CASSLRPVSSYEQYF	TGTGCCAGCAGCTTAAGGCCAGTTAGCTCCTACGAGCAGTACTTC
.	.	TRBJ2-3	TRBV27	CASSLADPEGTQYF	TGTGCCAGCAGTTTAGCGGACCCGGAAGGTACGCAGTATTTT
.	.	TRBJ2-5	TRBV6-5	CASSYSGTGQETQYF	TGTGCCAGCAGTTACTCCGGGACGGGACAAGAGACCCAGTACTTC
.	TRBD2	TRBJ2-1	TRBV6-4	CASSDQAGGLGEQFF	TGTGCCAGCAGTGATCAGGCGGGGGGGCTTGGTGAGCAGTTCTTC
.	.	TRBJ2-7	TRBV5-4	CASSLEGYREQYF	TGTGCCAGCAGCTTGGAAGGGTACCGCGAGCAGTACTTC
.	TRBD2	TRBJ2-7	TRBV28	CATQGGTEQYF	TGTGCCACCCAGGGAGGGACCGAGCAGTACTTC
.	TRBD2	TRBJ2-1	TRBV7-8	CASSQSSGAYNEQFF	TGTGCCAGCAGCCAGTCTAGCGGGGCGTACAATGAGCAGTTCTTC
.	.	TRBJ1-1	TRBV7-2	CASSLQGMNTEAFF	TGTGCCAGCAGCCTCCAGGGCATGAACACTGAAGCTTTCTTT
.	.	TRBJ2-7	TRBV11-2	CASSLVVNINEQYF	TGTGCCAGCAGCTTAGTGGTCAATATCAACGAGCAGTACTTC